This TCR beta chain was sequenced for a study of blood T cell repertoires in COVID-19. Study overall: Sites across the United States, Italy and Spain contributed samples from acute and convalescent COVID-19. Nucleic acid was either cDNA or gDNA, and it came from T cells, B-cell-depleted T cells, or PBMCs.

Under the authors' procedure: The authors estimated nucleated cell counts from reference gene primer amplification. Profiling relied on immunoSEQ multiplex PCR, and the TCRdb table lists in-frame clones only, not all of them. V and J calls and clone size are as listed in that table; D and trimming were resolved from the DNA. The sample includes tens of thousands of clones, around 86% of them seen just once. Enrolled during active infection, Seattle patients were then followed longitudinally. CDR3 length: 14 amino acids. Germline V gene sequence: CDR1 GTSNPN, CDR2 SVGIG (reference sequence). Trimming left V 5 bases short and J 0 bases short, with 14 bases between.

This chain links TRBV30 with TRBJ2-7, with D possibly being TRBD2 (5 bases). The sequencing input was peripheral blood. The receptor comes from an elderly woman with COVID-19, enrolled during active disease. The CDR3 loop is CAWDISGNSYEQYF. As DNA, the CDR3 is TGTGCCTGGGATATCAGCGGAAACTCCTACGAGCAGTACTTC.